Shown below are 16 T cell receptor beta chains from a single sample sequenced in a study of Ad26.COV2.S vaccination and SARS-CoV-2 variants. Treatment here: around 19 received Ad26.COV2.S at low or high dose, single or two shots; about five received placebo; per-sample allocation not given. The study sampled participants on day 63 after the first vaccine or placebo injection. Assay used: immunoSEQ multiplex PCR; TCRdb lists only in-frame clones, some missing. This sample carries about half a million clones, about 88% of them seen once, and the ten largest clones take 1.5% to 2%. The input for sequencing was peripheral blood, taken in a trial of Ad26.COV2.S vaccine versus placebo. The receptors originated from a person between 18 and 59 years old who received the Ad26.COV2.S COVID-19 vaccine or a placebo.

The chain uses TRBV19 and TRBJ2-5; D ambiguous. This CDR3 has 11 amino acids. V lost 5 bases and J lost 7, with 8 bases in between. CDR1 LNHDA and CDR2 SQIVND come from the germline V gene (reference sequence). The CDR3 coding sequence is TGTGCCAGTAGTTTCTGGGGGACCCAGTACTTC. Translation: CASSFWGTQYF.

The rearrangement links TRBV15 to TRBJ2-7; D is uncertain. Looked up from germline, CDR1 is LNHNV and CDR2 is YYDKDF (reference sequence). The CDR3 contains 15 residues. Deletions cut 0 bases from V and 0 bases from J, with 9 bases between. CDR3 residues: CATSRDVYNSYEQYF. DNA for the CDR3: TGTGCCACCAGCAGAGATGTATATAACTCCTACGAGCAGTACTTC.

CDR3 sequence (DNA): TGTGCCAGCAGCTTGGCCCTTCGTTACCGCCCTGGGGCCAACGTCCTGACTTTC. It specifies CASSLALRYRPGANVLTF. This chain joins TRBV5-5 and TRBJ2-6; D is ambiguous. The V end was cut by 0 bases, the J end by 2 bases, with 15 bases between. Germline V gene data show CDR1 as SGHKS and CDR2 as YYEKEE (reference sequence). The CDR3 spans 18 residues.

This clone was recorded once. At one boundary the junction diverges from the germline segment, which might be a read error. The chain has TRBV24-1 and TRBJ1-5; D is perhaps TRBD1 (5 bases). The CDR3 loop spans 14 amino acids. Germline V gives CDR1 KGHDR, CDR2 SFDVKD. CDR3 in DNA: TGTGCCACCAGTTATTTCAGGGTCAATCAGCCCCAGCATTTT. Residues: CATSYFRVNQPQHF.

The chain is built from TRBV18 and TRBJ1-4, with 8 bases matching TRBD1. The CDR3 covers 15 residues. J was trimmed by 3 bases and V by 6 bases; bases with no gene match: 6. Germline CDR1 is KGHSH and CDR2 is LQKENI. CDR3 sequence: CASSPTGGPNEKLFF. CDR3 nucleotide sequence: TGTGCCAGCTCTCCAACAGGGGGACCTAATGAAAAACTGTTTTTT.

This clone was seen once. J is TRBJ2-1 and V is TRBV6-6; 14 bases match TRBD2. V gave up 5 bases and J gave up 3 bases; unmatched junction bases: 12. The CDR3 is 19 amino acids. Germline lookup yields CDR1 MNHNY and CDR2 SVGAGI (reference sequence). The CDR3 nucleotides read TGTGCCAGCAGTCCCCTCTGGGGGACTAGCGGGAGTAGCTACAATGAGCAGTTCTTC. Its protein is CASSPLWGTSGSSYNEQFF.

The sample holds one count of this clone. Here the CDR3 reads CASSSIRDRGSGNTIYF. The CDR3 nucleotides are TGTGCCAGCAGCTCGATCCGGGACAGGGGTTCTGGAAACACCATATATTTT. This chain uses TRBV13 with TRBJ1-3, with 10 nucleotides matching TRBD1. With 4 bases clipped from V and 1 base from J, the junction kept 7 bases outside the gene matches. CDR3 length: 17 residues. Germline V gives CDR1 PRHDT, CDR2 FYEKMQ (reference sequence). Using reference TRBV13 and TRBJ1-3 for the parts outside the CDR3, the full variable domain is AAGVIQSPRHLIKEKRETATLKCYPIPRHDTVYWYQQGPGQDPQFLISFYEKMQSDKGSIPDRFSAQQFSDYHSELNMSSLELGDSALYFCASSSIRDRGSGNTIYFGEGSWLTVV.

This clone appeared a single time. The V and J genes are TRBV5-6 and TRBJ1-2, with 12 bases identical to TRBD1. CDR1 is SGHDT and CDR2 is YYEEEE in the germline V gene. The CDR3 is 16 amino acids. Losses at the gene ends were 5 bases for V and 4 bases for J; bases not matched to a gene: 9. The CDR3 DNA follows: TGTGCCAGCAGGCGAACCGGGACAGGGGGCGTCTATGGCTACACCTTC. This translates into CASRRTGTGGVYGYTF.

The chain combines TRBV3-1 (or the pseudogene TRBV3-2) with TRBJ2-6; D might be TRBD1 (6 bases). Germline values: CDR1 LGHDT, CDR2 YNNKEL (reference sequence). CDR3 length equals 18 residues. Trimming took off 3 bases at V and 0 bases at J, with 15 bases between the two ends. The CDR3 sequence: CASSQALLRGSGANVLTF. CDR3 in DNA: TGTGCCAGCAGCCAGGCACTCCTCAGGGGCTCTGGGGCCAACGTCCTGACTTTC.

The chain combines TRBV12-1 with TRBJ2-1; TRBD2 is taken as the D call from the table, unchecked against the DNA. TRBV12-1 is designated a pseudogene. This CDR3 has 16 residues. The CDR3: CASINAGTSGRDEQFF. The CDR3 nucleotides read TGTGCCAGCATCAATGCCGGGACTAGCGGGAGAGATGAGCAGTTCTTC.

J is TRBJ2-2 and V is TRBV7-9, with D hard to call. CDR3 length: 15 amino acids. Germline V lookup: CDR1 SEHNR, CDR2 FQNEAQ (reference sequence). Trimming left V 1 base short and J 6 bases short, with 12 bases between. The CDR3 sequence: CASSLGAPWPGELFF. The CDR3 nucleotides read TGTGCCAGCAGCTTAGGGGCACCTTGGCCCGGGGAGCTGTTTTTT.

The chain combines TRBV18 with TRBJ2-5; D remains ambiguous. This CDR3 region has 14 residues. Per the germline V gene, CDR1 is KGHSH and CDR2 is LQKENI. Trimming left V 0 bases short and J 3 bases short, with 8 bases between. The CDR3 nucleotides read TGTGCCAGCTCACCACCTTACCCAGAAGAGACCCAGTACTTC. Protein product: CASSPPYPEETQYF.

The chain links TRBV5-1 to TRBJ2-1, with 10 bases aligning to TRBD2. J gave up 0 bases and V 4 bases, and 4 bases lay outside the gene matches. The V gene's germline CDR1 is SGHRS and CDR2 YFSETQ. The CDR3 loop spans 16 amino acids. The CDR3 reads CASSPSGGGSYNEQFF. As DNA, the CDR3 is TGCGCCAGCAGCCCTAGCGGGGGAGGCTCCTACAATGAGCAGTTCTTC.

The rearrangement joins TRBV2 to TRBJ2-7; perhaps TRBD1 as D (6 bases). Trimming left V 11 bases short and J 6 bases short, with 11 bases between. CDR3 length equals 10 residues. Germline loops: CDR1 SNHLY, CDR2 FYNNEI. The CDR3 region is CAWGTPEQYF. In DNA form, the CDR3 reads TGTGCCTGGGGGACACCCGAGCAGTACTTC.

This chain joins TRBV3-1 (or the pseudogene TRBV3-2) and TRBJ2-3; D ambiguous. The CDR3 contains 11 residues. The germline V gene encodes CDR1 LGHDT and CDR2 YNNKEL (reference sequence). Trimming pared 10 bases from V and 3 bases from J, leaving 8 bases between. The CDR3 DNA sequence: TGTGCCAACCGGCCGACAGATACGCAGTATTTT. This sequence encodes CANRPTDTQYF.

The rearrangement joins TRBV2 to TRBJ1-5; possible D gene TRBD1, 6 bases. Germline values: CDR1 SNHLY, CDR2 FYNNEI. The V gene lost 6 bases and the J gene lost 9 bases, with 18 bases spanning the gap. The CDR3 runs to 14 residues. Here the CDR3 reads CASSDTGNFRPQHF. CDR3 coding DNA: TGTGCCAGCAGCGATACAGGGAACTTTCGGCCCCAGCATTTT. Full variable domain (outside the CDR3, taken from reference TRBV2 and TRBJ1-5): EPEVTQTPSHQVTQMGQEVILRCVPISNHLYFYWYRQILGQKVEFLVSFYNNEISEKSEIFDDQFSVERPDGSNFTLKIRSTKLEDSAMYFCASSDTGNFRPQHFGDGTRLSIL.